These T cell receptor beta chains were read from a single sample in a study of CD8 T cells in ankylosing spondylitis. TCRdb re-analysed the 5' RACE reads in MiXCR, keeping a single row per CDR3 protein. The sample carries around 150,000 distinct CDR3 sequences, roughly 18% recorded once. Sequencing was carried out using blood, either unsorted or a sorted T cell fraction (not recorded which). The origin of the receptors is a male donor with ankylosing spondylitis or in good health (not recorded which). Both conserved end residues are trimmed from each CDR3. Each record gives: CDR3 protein, V gene, D gene, CDR3 length. A D gene is named only where the DNA matches it firmly.

ASSTSGSTDTQY | TRBV5-1 | TRBD2 | 12
ASSLASYNSPLH | TRBV12-3/TRBV12-4 | NA | 12
SATGHPTGWGVYEQY | TRBV20-1 | NA | 15
ASSPGWGHEQY | TRBV4-1 | NA | 11
ASTPTTGFNTGELF | TRBV9 | NA | 14
SVQRSPYQETQY | TRBV29-1 | NA | 12
ASGSREQETQY | TRBV12-3/TRBV12-4 | NA | 11
ASSLASGSNTGELF | TRBV7-8 | NA | 14
ASSKGADTGELF | TRBV12-3/TRBV12-4 | NA | 12
ASSHPLAGRTGELF | TRBV4-1 | TRBD2 | 14
ASSPGQRSSYEQY | TRBV12-3/TRBV12-4 | NA | 13
ASSLGQAGFTDTQY | TRBV5-1 | TRBD2 | 14
ASSYSNLDSDTQY | TRBV6-5 | NA | 13
CAIPGLAESSYNEQF | TRBV20-1 | TRBD2 | 15
ASSWDYPPDTQY | TRBV28 | TRBD2 | 12
ASSLGTGLDTDTQY | TRBV5-1 | TRBD1 | 14
ATGKREGHTGELF | TRBV5-1 | TRBD2 | 13
ASSMTDQPQH | TRBV19 | NA | 10
ASSQWTSGREDTQY | TRBV7-2 | TRBD2 | 14
ASSNLRTFYEQY | TRBV6-5 | NA | 12
ASSEEAPDTQY | TRBV2 | NA | 11
ASRSSLRGGELF | TRBV7-9 | NA | 12
ASSSPSGRAGNEQF | TRBV27 | TRBD2 | 14
ASSSGTGYNEQF | TRBV5-1 | TRBD1 | 12
ASSLDETQY | TRBV5-1 | NA | 9
ASSLRGTGLALADRELF | TRBV5-1 | TRBD1 | 17
ASSLQGLNTEAF | TRBV11-3 | NA | 12
ASRLADLTDTQY | TRBV5-4 | NA | 12
ASSLVTGSTEAF | TRBV5-1 | NA | 12
ASRGGQLPSYEQY | TRBV6-1 | NA | 13
AWSVLLNKAF | TRBV30 | NA | 10
SARELEGYNEQF | TRBV20-1 | NA | 12
SARDPTGDTQY | TRBV20-1 | TRBD1 | 11
ASSSSLAGGYNEQF | TRBV7-1 | TRBD2 | 14
ASSRDYGYT | TRBV3-1 | NA | 9
ASSPDGSSYNEQF | TRBV5-1 | NA | 13
ASSLWAEGQGYGQY | TRBV28 | TRBD1 | 14
ASSSILGGSGNEQF | TRBV11-2 | NA | 14
ASSPDRAYNEQF | TRBV2 | TRBD1 | 12
ASWDGVNYGYT | TRBV28 | NA | 11
ASSQDPGQGKVKLF | TRBV4-1 | NA | 14
ASSLDRRPDTEAF | TRBV5-1 | NA | 13
ASKTSRTSARFQSTDTQY | TRBV28 | TRBD2 | 18
ASSLGQGAVEQY | TRBV12-3/TRBV12-4 | TRBD1 | 12
SARGGTDTQY | TRBV20-1 | NA | 10
ASMPGTTSNQPQH | TRBV27 | NA | 13
ASSSGLMEQF | TRBV5-1 | NA | 10
ASSPGGPLTNEKLF | TRBV9 | NA | 14
ASSLEGLAQY | TRBV7-9 | TRBD2 | 10
ASSFSNGDTQY | TRBV7-7 | NA | 11
ASSLSMGEGRSGELF | TRBV12-3/TRBV12-4 | NA | 15
ASSLYRDLNTEAF | TRBV28 | NA | 13
SASISSGTGSYEQY | TRBV20-1 | TRBD1 | 14
ARPAPGGKTQY | TRBV19 | NA | 11
SALSPPNTGELF | TRBV20-1 | NA | 12
ASSQEGIQY | TRBV5-1 | NA | 9
ASTPSGTGELF | TRBV3-1 | NA | 11
ASSLSGSPTDTQY | TRBV12-3/TRBV12-4 | TRBD2 | 13
SARQVAASSYNEQF | TRBV20-1 | NA | 14